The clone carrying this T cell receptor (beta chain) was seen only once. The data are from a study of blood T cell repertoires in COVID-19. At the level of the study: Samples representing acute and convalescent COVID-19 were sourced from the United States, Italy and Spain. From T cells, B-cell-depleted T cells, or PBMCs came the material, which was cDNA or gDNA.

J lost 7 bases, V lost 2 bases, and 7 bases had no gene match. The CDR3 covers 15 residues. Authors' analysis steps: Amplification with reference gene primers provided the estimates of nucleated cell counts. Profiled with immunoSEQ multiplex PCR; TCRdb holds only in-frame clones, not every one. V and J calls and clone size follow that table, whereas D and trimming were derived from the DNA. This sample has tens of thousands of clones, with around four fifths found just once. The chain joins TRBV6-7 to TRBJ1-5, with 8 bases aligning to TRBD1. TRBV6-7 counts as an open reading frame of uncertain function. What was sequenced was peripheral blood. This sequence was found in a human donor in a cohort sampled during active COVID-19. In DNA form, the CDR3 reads TGTGCCAGCAGTTACCCCCAGGGGGCGAGGCAGCCCCAGCATTTT. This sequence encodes CASSYPQGARQPQHF.